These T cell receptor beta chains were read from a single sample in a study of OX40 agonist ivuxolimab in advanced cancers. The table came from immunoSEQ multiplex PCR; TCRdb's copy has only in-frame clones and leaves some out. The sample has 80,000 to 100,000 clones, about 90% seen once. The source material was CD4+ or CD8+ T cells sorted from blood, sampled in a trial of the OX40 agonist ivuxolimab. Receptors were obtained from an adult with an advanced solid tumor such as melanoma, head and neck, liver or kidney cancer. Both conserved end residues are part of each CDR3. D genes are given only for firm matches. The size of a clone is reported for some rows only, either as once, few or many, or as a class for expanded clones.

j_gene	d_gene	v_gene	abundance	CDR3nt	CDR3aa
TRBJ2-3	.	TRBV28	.	TGTGCCAGCAGAAGGCCTAGCACAGATACGCAGTATTTT	CASRRPSTDTQYF
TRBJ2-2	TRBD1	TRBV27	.	TGTGCCAGCAGGAGAAACAGGGGCACCGGGGAGCTGTTTTTT	CASRRNRGTGELFF
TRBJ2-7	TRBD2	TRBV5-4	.	TGTGCCAGCAGCCGGGGGGGCTTTACCTACGAGCAGTACTTC	CASSRGGFTYEQYF
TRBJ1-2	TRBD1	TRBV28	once	TGTGCCAGCAGTCAGACAGGGGGCTATGGCTACACCTTC	CASSQTGGYGYTF
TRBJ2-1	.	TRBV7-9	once	TGTGCCAGCAGCTTAGTGACCGGGACACCGTACAATGAGCAGTTCTTC	CASSLVTGTPYNEQFF
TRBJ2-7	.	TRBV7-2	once	TGTGCCAGCAGTCGCGCCGCCGGGGCCTACGAGCAGTACTTC	CASSRAAGAYEQYF
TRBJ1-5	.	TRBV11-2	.	TGTGCCAGCAGCCATCAAGAAGTTAATAGCAATCAGCCCCAGCATTTT	CASSHQEVNSNQPQHF
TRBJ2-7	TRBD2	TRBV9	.	TGTGCCAGCAGCGTCAGCGGGAGGGCCGCCTACGAGCAGTACTTC	CASSVSGRAAYEQYF
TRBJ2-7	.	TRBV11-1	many	TGTGCCAGCAGCTTATCCTCCTACGAGCAGTACTTC	CASSLSSYEQYF
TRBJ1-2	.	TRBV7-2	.	TGTGCCAGCAGCTTAACAGCACAGGCGGGTGGCTACACCTTC	CASSLTAQAGGYTF
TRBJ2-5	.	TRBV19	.	TGTGCCAGTAGTGTCGGGGAACAAGAGACCCAGTACTTC	CASSVGEQETQYF
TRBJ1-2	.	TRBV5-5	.	TGTGCCAGCAGCTTGGAAGTGGGCCAGCGGAGCTACACCTTC	CASSLEVGQRSYTF
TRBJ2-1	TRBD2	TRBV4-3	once	TGCGCCAGCAGCCTCCGGACTAGCGGGAGGGGTGAGCAGTTCTTC	CASSLRTSGRGEQFF
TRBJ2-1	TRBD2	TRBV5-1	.	TGCGCCAGCAGCTTGGCCTTAGCGGGAGGGACTGAGCAGTTCTTC	CASSLALAGGTEQFF
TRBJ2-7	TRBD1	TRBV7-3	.	TGTGCCAGCAGCTCCTTTAATTTCAGGACAGGGGGTTACGAGCAGTACTTC	CASSSFNFRTGGYEQYF
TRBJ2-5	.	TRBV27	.	TGTGCCAGCAGTCCTTACCGACAGGCTTCTAGGCAAGAGACCCAGTACTTC	CASSPYRQASRQETQYF
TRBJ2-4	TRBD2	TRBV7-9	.	TGTGCCAGCAGCCTCGAACTAGCGGGAGCCAAAAACATTCAGTACTTC	CASSLELAGAKNIQYF
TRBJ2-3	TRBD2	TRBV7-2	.	TGTGCCAGCAGCTTAGTTCTAGCGGGCCCTCTTAATACGCAGTATTTT	CASSLVLAGPLNTQYF
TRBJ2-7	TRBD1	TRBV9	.	TGTGCCAGCAGCGTCCTGGACAGGGGCTACGAGCAGTACTTC	CASSVLDRGYEQYF
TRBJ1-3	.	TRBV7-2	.	TGTGCCAGCAGCCCCCCCCCGCGGTCTGGAAACACCATATATTTT	CASSPPPRSGNTIYF
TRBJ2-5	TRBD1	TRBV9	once	TGTGCCAGCACCGGTGACAGGGTCGGGGAGACCCAGTACTTC	CASTGDRVGETQYF
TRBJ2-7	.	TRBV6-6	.	TGTGCCAGCAAACGGGCCTACGAGCAGTACTTC	CASKRAYEQYF
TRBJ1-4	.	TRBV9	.	TGTGCCAGCAGCGTAGACCCCCACAGGGCGCATGAAAAACTGTTTTTT	CASSVDPHRAHEKLFF
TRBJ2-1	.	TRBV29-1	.	TGCAGCGGATCCCAGGGAAGGGGATACAATGAGCAGTTCTTC	CSGSQGRGYNEQFF
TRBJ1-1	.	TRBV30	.	TGTGCCTGGACCGGGACTGCGAACACTGAAGCTTTCTTT	CAWTGTANTEAFF
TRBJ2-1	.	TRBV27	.	TGTGCCAGGAAGGATGAGCAGTTCTTC	CARKDEQFF
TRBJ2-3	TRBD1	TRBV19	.	TGTGCCAGTAGTACAGGGACAGTCCTCACAGATACGCAGTATTTT	CASSTGTVLTDTQYF
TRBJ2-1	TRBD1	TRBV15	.	TGTGCCACCAGCAGAGATCAAGGGACAGGCCCACTCTTC	CATSRDQGTGPLF
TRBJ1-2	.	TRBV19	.	TGTGCCAGTAGCCCTTCACTGCAGGGGTTGGGGGGAAGCTACACCTTC	CASSPSLQGLGGSYTF
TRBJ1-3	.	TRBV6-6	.	TGTGCCAGCAGTTACTCGGCAGACCGTGGAAACACCATATATTTT	CASSYSADRGNTIYF
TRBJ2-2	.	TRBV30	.	TGTGCCTGGACCAAGGAGGGCCGGGGGACCGGGGAGCTGTTTTTT	CAWTKEGRGTGELFF
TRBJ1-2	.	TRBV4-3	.	TGCGCCAGCAGCCAAGGGGCCGTGGCTAACTATGGCTACACCTTC	CASSQGAVANYGYTF
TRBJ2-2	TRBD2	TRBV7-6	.	TGTGCCAGCAGCTTAGAAGGGGAGGGCACCGGGGAGCTGTTTTTT	CASSLEGEGTGELFF
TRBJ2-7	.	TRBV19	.	TGTGCCAGTAGTGGCGGGACCCGGGGCGAGCAGTACTTC	CASSGGTRGEQYF
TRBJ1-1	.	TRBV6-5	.	TGTGCCAGCAGGACGGACCTTAGCGCTGAAGCTTTCTTT	CASRTDLSAEAFF
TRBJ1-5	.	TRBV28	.	TGTGCCAGCAATCGCGTCTTCGGAGCCCAGCATTTT	CASNRVFGAQHF
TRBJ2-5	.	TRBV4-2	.	TGTGCCAGCAGCCAAGATAGGTTGATGCACCAGTACTTC	CASSQDRLMHQYF
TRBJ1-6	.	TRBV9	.	TGTGCCAGCAGCGTAGCTGTGGGTTCACCCCTCCACTTT	CASSVAVGSPLHF
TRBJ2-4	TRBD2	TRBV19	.	TGTGCCAGTACCCCGACTAGCGGAATAGCCAAAAACATTCAGTACTTC	CASTPTSGIAKNIQYF
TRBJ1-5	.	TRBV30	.	TGTGCCTGGAGAGTAAGTGGGGGTGGTGAGGGGCCCCAGCATTTT	CAWRVSGGGEGPQHF